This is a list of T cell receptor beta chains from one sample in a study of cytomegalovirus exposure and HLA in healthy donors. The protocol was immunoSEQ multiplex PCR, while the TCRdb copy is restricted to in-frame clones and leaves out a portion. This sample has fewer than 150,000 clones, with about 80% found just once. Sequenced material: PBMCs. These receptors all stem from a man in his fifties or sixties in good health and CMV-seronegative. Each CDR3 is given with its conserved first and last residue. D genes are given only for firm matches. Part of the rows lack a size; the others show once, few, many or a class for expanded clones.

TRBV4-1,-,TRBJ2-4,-,CASSHPPGKNIQYF,TGCGCCAGCAGCCACCCCCCGGGCAAAAACATTCAGTACTTC
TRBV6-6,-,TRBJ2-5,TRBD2,CASRMTGTSEQETQYF,TGTGCCAGCAGAATGACCGGGACTAGCGAGCAAGAGACCCAGTACTTC
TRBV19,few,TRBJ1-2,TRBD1,CASSITGTGYGYTF,TGTGCCAGTAGTATCACCGGGACAGGCTATGGCTACACCTTC
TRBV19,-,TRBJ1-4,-,CASRMTGSGSEKLFF,TGTGCCAGTAGGATGACAGGCAGTGGGAGTGAAAAACTGTTTTTT
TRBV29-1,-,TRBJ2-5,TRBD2,CSVPGGGETQYF,TGCAGCGTTCCCGGGGGGGGAGAGACCCAGTACTTC
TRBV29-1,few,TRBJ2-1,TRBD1,CSVMGTGGEQFF,TGCAGCGTTATGGGGACAGGGGGTGAGCAGTTCTTC
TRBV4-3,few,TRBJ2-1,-,CASSQGTPYNEQFF,TGCGCCAGCAGCCAAGGGACACCATACAATGAGCAGTTCTTC
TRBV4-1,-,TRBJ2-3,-,CASSQDFRVFDTQYF,TGCGCCAGCAGCCAAGATTTTCGGGTATTTGATACGCAGTATTTT
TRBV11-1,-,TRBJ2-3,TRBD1,CASSLSGTGSPDTQYF,TGTGCCAGCAGCTTATCAGGGACAGGTAGCCCAGATACGCAGTATTTT
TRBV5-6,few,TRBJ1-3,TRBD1,CASSLETGKSGNTIYF,TGTGCCAGCAGCTTGGAGACAGGGAAATCCGGAAACACCATATATTTT
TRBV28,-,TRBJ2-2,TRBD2,CASSLWTSGNTGELFF,TGTGCCAGCAGTTTATGGACTAGCGGGAACACCGGGGAGCTGTTTTTT
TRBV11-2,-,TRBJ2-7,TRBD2,CASSLGSGLAVYEQYF,TGTGCCAGCAGCTTAGGATCGGGACTAGCGGTTTACGAGCAGTACTTC
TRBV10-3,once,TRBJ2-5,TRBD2,CAISDSSAGEKETRYF,TGTGCCATCAGTGATTCATCAGCGGGAGAAAAAGAGACCCGGTACTTC
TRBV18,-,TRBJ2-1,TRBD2,CASSPLAGRHNNEQFF,TGTGCCAGCTCACCTCTAGCGGGAAGGCACAACAATGAGCAGTTCTTC
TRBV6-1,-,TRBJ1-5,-,CASSEVISNQPQHF,TGTGCCAGCAGTGAAGTAATTAGCAATCAGCCCCAGCATTTT
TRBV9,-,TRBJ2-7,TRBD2,CASSVHSGSEYEQYF,TGTGCCAGCAGCGTTCATAGCGGGAGTGAGTACGAGCAGTACTTC
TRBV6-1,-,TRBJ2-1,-,CASSEGITGGASYNEQFF,TGTGCCAGCAGTGAAGGGATCACAGGCGGAGCCTCCTACAATGAGCAGTTCTTC
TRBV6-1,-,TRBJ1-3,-,CASSARTANSGNTIYF,TGTGCCAGCAGTGCCCGGACAGCAAACTCTGGAAACACCATATATTTT
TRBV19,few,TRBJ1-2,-,CASSIRTAFYGYTF,TGTGCCAGTAGTATTCGAACAGCCTTCTATGGCTACACCTTC
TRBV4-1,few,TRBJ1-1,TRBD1,CASGGQDTEAFF,TGCGCCAGCGGTGGACAGGACACTGAAGCTTTCTTT
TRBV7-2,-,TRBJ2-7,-,CASSLVAAYEQYF,TGTGCCAGCAGCTTAGTAGCGGCCTACGAGCAGTACTTC
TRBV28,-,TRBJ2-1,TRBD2,CASSMGGNRELFF,TGTGCCAGCAGTATGGGGGGGAACCGGGAGTTGTTCTTC
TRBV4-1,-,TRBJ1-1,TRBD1,CASSLRGHRGNTEAFF,TGCGCCAGCAGCCTAAGGGGGCACAGGGGGAACACTGAAGCTTTCTTT
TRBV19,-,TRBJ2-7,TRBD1,CASSIATGTPYEQYF,TGTGCCAGTAGTATCGCGACAGGGACCCCCTACGAGCAGTACTTC
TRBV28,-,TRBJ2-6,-,CASSQVRGYGANVLTF,TGTGCCAGCAGTCAAGTTCGGGGATACGGGGCCAACGTCCTGACTTTC
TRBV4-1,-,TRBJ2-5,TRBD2,CASRQAGGAETQYF,TGCGCCAGCAGACAAGCGGGGGGGGCAGAGACCCAGTACTTC
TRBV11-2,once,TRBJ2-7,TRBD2,CASSNNLAGKTYEQYF,TGTGCCAGCAGCAACAACCTAGCGGGGAAAACCTACGAGCAGTACTTC
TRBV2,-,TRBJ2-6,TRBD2,CASRLGGVSGANVLTF,TGTGCCAGCAGGTTGGGGGGGGTTTCTGGGGCCAACGTCCTGACTTTC
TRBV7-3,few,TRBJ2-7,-,CASSLNTGQGLYF,TGTGCCAGCAGCTTAAATACTGGCCAGGGGTTATACTTC
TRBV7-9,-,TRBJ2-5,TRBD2,CASSLSLAGETQYF,TGTGCCAGCAGCTTAAGTCTAGCGGGCGAGACCCAGTACTTC
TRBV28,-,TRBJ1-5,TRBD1,CASKGGQENQPQHF,TGTGCCAGCAAAGGTGGACAGGAAAATCAGCCCCAGCATTTT
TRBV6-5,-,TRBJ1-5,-,CASSRGQGFQPQHF,TGTGCCAGCAGTAGGGGTCAGGGCTTTCAGCCCCAGCATTTT
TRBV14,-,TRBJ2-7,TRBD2,CASSLGTSGSKQYF,TGTGCCAGCAGCCTTGGGACTAGCGGGAGTAAGCAGTACTTC
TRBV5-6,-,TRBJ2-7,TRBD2,CASSASAGGFSYEQYF,TGTGCCAGCAGCGCCTCGGCCGGGGGGTTCTCCTACGAGCAGTACTTC
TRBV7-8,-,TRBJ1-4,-,CASSLGRANEKLFF,TGTGCCAGCAGCTTAGGCAGGGCGAATGAAAAACTGTTTTTT
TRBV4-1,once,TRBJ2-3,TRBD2,CASSQVLAGGASTDTQYF,TGCGCCAGCAGCCAAGTTCTAGCGGGAGGGGCTAGCACAGATACGCAGTATTTT
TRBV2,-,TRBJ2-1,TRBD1,CASSEGGQAYNEQFF,TGTGCCAGCAGTGAAGGGGGACAGGCTTACAATGAGCAGTTCTTC
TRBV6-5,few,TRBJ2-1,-,CASQPGRLNEQFF,TGTGCCAGCCAGCCAGGTCGGCTCAATGAGCAGTTCTTC
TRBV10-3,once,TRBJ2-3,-,CATSFRADTQYF,TGTGCCACCTCCTTCCGCGCAGATACGCAGTATTTT
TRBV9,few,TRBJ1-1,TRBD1,CASSDTGAPEAFF,TGTGCCAGCAGCGACACAGGGGCCCCTGAAGCTTTCTTT
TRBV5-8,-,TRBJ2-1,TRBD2,CASSLFREAEQFF,TGTGCCAGCAGCTTGTTTCGGGAGGCTGAGCAGTTCTTC
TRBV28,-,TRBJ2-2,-,CASLPGETNTGELFF,TGTGCCAGCCTTCCGGGGGAAACGAACACCGGGGAGCTGTTTTTT
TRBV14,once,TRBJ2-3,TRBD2,CASSQAGKREGTDTQYF,TGTGCCAGCAGCCAAGCTGGGAAGCGGGAGGGGACAGATACGCAGTATTTT